Described below is a single TCR beta chain sequence and its context. The antigen remains unidentified. This entry comes from a study of long-term antiretroviral therapy in people with HIV. Study-wide points: Repertoires from HIV showed CDR3 length ranges narrower than those of controls.

Running of the v3.0 immunoSEQ assay took place at survey level. Sequenced by immunoSEQ multiplex PCR; TCRdb stores in-frame clones only, minus some. The sample includes around 26,000 clones, 79% seen only once; the top ten take less than 12%. This CDR3 region has 12 residues. CDR1 and CDR2 from the germline V gene are MNHNY and SVGAGI (reference sequence). The germline V and J ends were trimmed by 8 bases and 2 bases, with 9 bases remaining between them. The starting material was unsorted PBMCs, obtained 1.2 years after starting antiretroviral therapy. This receptor was obtained from a woman aged 40 to 50 with HIV. The chain links TRBV6-6 to TRBJ1-2, with D possibly TRBD1 on 5 matching bases. CDR3 loop: CASSDRNYGYTF. The CDR3 region has the DNA TGTGCCAGCTCAGACAGAAACTATGGCTACACCTTC.